The 13 T cell receptor beta chains below were found in one sample sequenced in a study of cytomegalovirus exposure and HLA in healthy donors. Vbeta (60) and Jbeta (13) primers were used in the PCR. Sequencing was performed with immunoSEQ multiplex PCR; in TCRdb, only in-frame clones are kept and a portion is missing. The sample lists roughly 120,000 clones, more than 65% occurring once. Sequencing used PBMCs. The origin of the receptors is a woman aged 40 to 55 in good health and CMV-seropositive.

V gene TRBV28 combines with J gene TRBJ1-5; D is unclear. The germline CDR1 and CDR2 sequences are MDHEN and SYDVKM. This CDR3 region has 16 residues. V gave up 6 bases and J gave up 6 bases, with 21 bases separating them. CDR3 in amino acids: CASSPSLTMPGQPQHF. The CDR3 DNA reads as TGTGCCAGCAGCCCCTCCCTCACAATGCCGGGTCAGCCCCAGCATTTT.

The CDR3 nucleotides are TGTGCCAGCAGTTTAGACAGGAACGTCTATGGCTACACCTTC. It is translated as CASSLDRNVYGYTF. The chain couples TRBV28 to TRBJ1-2; maybe TRBD1 (6 bases). The CDR3 is made up of 14 amino acids. The V gene lost 2 bases and the J gene lost 4 bases, with 11 bases spanning the gap. Germline-derived CDR1 and CDR2 are MDHEN and SYDVKM.

The CDR3 is CASSQDLLRERRNNEQFF. DNA for the CDR3: TGTGCCAGCAGCCAAGATCTTCTTAGGGAGCGGCGTAACAATGAGCAGTTCTTC. V and J are TRBV14 and TRBJ2-1; D may be TRBD2 (5 bases). Germline lookup yields CDR1 SGHDN and CDR2 FVKESK. The CDR3 has 18 residues. V gave up 0 bases and J gave up 5 bases, with 20 bases separating them.

This clone was observed a handful of times. This rearrangement joins TRBV10-3 to TRBJ2-2; tentatively, D is TRBD1 (5 bases). Trimming removed 0 bases at V and 2 bases at J, with 10 bases between. The V gene's germline CDR1 is ENHRY and CDR2 SYGVKD. The CDR3 runs 16 residues. CDR3 protein: CAISESAGSNTGELFF. The CDR3 bases are TGTGCCATCAGTGAGTCTGCAGGGTCAAACACCGGGGAGCTGTTTTTT.

The chain has TRBV7-4 and TRBJ1-4; 8 nucleotides agree with TRBD1. Losses at the gene ends were 5 bases for V and 8 bases for J; bases not matched to a gene: 7. The CDR3 runs to 14 residues. Looked up from germline, CDR1 is SGHVT and CDR2 is SQSDAQ. The CDR3 nucleotides are TGTGCCAGCAGCCGCGCTACAGGGGGGGAAAAACTGTTTTTT. Residues: CASSRATGGEKLFF.

The rearrangement joins TRBV5-4 to TRBJ1-1, with TRBD1 identical over 9 bases. Unmatched junction bases numbered 4, after V lost 3 bases and J lost 1 base. The CDR3 runs 15 residues. Germline V gene lookup returns CDR1 SGHNT and CDR2 YYREEE (reference sequence). CDR3 nucleotides: TGTGCCAGCAGCTACCGGGACAGGGAGAACACTGAAGCTTTCTTT. Protein sequence: CASSYRDRENTEAFF.

The chain links TRBV7-3 to TRBJ1-1; D might be TRBD1 (5 bases). The CDR3 totals 15 residues. Between the trimmed V and J ends, which lost 5 bases and 5 bases, there was a span of 18 bases. CDR1 and CDR2 from the germline V gene are SGHTA and FQGTGA. The DNA of the CDR3 is TGTGCCAGCAGCCTAAAACAGGTTAAGTTAACTGAAGCTTTCTTT. Its translation is CASSLKQVKLTEAFF.

The rearrangement uses TRBV29-1 and TRBJ2-7; 7 bases are a match to TRBD1. Germline V gene data show CDR1 as SQVTM and CDR2 as ANQGSEA. The CDR3 has 12 residues. V was pared by 6 bases and J by 5 bases, with 7 bases of the junction left unmatched. The CDR3 sequence is CSVQTQGDEQYF. CDR3 bases: TGCAGCGTCCAAACCCAGGGGGACGAGCAGTACTTC.

This clone was seen just once. This chain links TRBV29-1 with TRBJ2-2; 9 bases agree with TRBD1. The CDR3 has 13 residues. Germline CDR1 SQVTM, CDR2 ANQGSEA. The V and J ends lost 7 bases and 6 bases, in that order; junction bases with no gene match: 6. CDR3 nucleotides: TGCAGCGGAGGACAGGGGAAAGCCGGGGAGCTGTTTTTT. Translating it yields CSGGQGKAGELFF.

The chain is built from TRBV30 and TRBJ2-7, with unresolved D. This CDR3 region has 13 residues. V gave up 3 bases and J gave up 6 bases, with 15 bases separating them. Germline loops: CDR1 GTSNPN, CDR2 SVGIG (reference sequence). The chain's CDR3 is CAWRDTASREQYF. In DNA, the CDR3 is TGTGCCTGGAGGGATACAGCCTCCCGCGAGCAGTACTTC.

Worth noting for this clone: Other DNA sequences in the same sample also yield this CDR3. The chain is built from TRBV6-5 and TRBJ2-6, with D tentatively TRBD1 (5 bases). In germline, CDR1 is MNHEY, CDR2 SVGAGI. The CDR3 has 14 residues. V lost 5 bases to trimming and J lost 8 bases, with 13 bases between them. CDR3 DNA: TGTGCCAGCAGTCACCTGACAGACCCCAACGTCCTGACTTTC. This encodes CASSHLTDPNVLTF.

This chain uses TRBV5-8 with TRBJ1-4, with D unresolved. V lost 5 bases to trimming and J lost 4 bases, with 6 bases between them. Germline V gene sequence: CDR1 SGHTS, CDR2 YDEGEE. CDR3 length: 12 amino acids. CDR3 sequence: CASRLNNEKLFF. CDR3 nucleotide sequence: TGTGCCAGCAGACTAAATAATGAAAAACTGTTTTTT.

CDR3 nucleotides: TGTGCCAGCACAAGGTGGAGTGGGGGAATACGGGGGTCACCCCTCCACTTT. It yields the protein CASTRWSGGIRGSPLHF. This chain links TRBV27 with TRBJ1-6; the D gene is possibly TRBD1 (5 bases). This CDR3 region has 17 residues. V was shortened by 7 bases and J by 10 bases, with 26 bases between the two germline ends. Per germline, CDR1 MNHEY and CDR2 SMNVEV (reference sequence).